The next 2 T cell receptor beta chains were all read from a single sample in a study of T-cell memory formation after mild COVID-19. TCRdb analysed the 5' RACE reads with MiXCR anew, one entry per CDR3 protein. The sample carries roughly 450,000 distinct CDR3 sequences, 15% to 20% recorded once. The sample consisted of PBMCs or a T cell subset sorted from them (not recorded which). The receptors were gathered from an adult woman who had mild COVID-19 (a few samples of this study predate the infection). Cell type and time point are not known.

This clonotype was seen a few times. V is TRBV7-9 and J is TRBJ1-2, with a tentative D call TRBD1 (5 bases). Trimming stripped 8 bases from V and 4 bases from J, with 23 bases between. The CDR3 extends over 16 amino acids. The germline V gene encodes CDR1 SEHNR and CDR2 FQNEAQ (reference sequence). Written as DNA, the CDR3 is TGTGCCAGCGCCAAGTCCGGACCCGGGGGATCCTATGGCTACACCTTC. It is translated as CASAKSGPGGSYGYTF. Supplemented by reference TRBV7-9 and TRBJ1-2, the full variable domain reads DTGVSQNPRHKITKRGQNVTFRCDPISEHNRLYWYRQTLGQGPEFLTYFQNEAQLEKSRLLSDRFSAERPKGSFSTLEIQRTEQGDSAMYLCASAKSGPGGSYGYTFGSGTRLTVV.

This clonotype appeared a few times. The chain has TRBV5-1 and TRBJ1-4, with a tentative D call TRBD1 (5 bases). This CDR3 comprises 15 residues. V was cut by 2 bases and J by 7 bases, with 15 bases left in between. Germline CDR1 reads SGHRS; CDR2 reads YFSETQ. CDR3 in amino acids: CASSFGGGETEKLFF. The CDR3 region has the DNA TGCGCCAGCAGCTTCGGGGGAGGTGAGACTGAAAAACTGTTTTTT.